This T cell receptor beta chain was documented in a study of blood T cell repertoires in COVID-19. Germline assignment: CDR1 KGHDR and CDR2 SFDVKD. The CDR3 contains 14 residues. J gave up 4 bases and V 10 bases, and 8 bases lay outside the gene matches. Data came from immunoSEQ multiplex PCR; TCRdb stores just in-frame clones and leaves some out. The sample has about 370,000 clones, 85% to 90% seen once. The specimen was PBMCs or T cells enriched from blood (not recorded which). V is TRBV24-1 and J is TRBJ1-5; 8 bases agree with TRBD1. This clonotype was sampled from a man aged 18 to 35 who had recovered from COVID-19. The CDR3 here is CATSGTGANQPQHF. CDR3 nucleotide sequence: TGTGCCACATCTGGGACAGGAGCAAATCAGCCCCAGCATTTT.